A single sample is the source of the 17 T cell receptor beta chains below, sequenced in a study of molecular identifiers for immune sequencing clone quantification. TCRdb reprocessed the PCR reads via MiXCR and lists one record per CDR3 protein. The table includes fewer than 350,000 distinct CDR3 sequences, 20% to 25% detected once. Sample: naive CD8+ T cells from blood, with Jurkat cell RNA spiked in. Specified subset: FACS-sorted CD8+CD4-CCR7+CD45RA+ naive T cells. Receptor source: a human donor in good health. Some libraries in this study had Jurkat cell RNA spiked in.

A word on this clonotype: This could be a read error, since a much larger clone is one nucleotide away. The conserved closing phenylalanine or tryptophan is absent in this CDR3, likely reflecting a read error. This chain uses TRBV7-2 with TRBJ1-1, with D possibly matching TRBD1 (6 bases). This CDR3 region has 15 residues. The V end lost 5 bases, the J end lost 4 bases, and 17 bases lay between the germline ends. Germline V gives CDR1 SGHTA, CDR2 FQGNSA. The CDR3 DNA sequence: TGTGCCAGCAGCAGAAAACAGGGATTGAGCACTGAAGCTTTCCTT. It encodes CASSRKQGLSTEAFL.

This clonotype was counted many times. The chain recombines TRBV10-3 with TRBJ1-1; possibly TRBD1 for D (5 bases). The CDR3 spans 13 residues. Germline-derived CDR1 and CDR2 are ENHRY and SYGVKD. Trimming shortened V by 8 bases and J by 4 bases, and 14 bases separated the two germline ends. This CDR3 is CAIGGPPPTEAFF. CDR3 coding DNA: TGTGCCATCGGGGGACCCCCTCCCACTGAAGCTTTCTTT.

This clonotype came up many times. The chain recombines TRBV20-1 with TRBJ2-7, with 8 bases matching TRBD2. The CDR3 has 13 amino acids. Germline V gene sequence: CDR1 DFQATT, CDR2 SNEGSKA (reference sequence). The ends lost 3 bases at V and 4 bases at J; junction bases unmatched: 5. The CDR3 DNA is TGCAGTGCTAGGCCTAGCGGGCAGTACGAGCAGTACTTC. Its translation: CSARPSGQYEQYF.

Turning to this clonotype: A read error may be the cause here, since a much bigger clone is one base away. The chain combines TRBV7-9 with TRBJ1-1; 7 nucleotides line up with TRBD1. Trimming cost V 7 bases and J 0 bases; bases outside gene matches: 5. This CDR3 spans 14 amino acids. The germline gives CDR1 SEHNR, CDR2 FQNEAQ (reference sequence). Here the CDR3 DNA reads TGTGCCAGCATCGGGACAGACGTGAACACTGAAGCTTTCTTT. Encoded protein: CASIGTDVNTEAFF.

V is TRBV4-1 and J is TRBJ2-1, with D hard to call. V gave up 1 base and J gave up 0 bases, with 4 bases separating them. The CDR3 sequence is 14 residues long. The germline gives CDR1 MGHRA, CDR2 YSYEKL. In nucleotides, the CDR3 is TGCGCCAGCAGCCAAGTTCCCTCCTACAATGAGCAGTTCTTC. Translated: CASSQVPSYNEQFF.

To note about this clonotype: A much larger clone differs by one base, so this may be a read error. The chain couples TRBV27 to TRBJ2-2, with D perhaps TRBD2 (5 bases). The CDR3 spans 14 residues. From germline, CDR1 is MNHEY and CDR2 SMNVEV (reference sequence). The CDR3 bases are TGTGCCACCCAAACCTTATCAATCACCGGGGAGCTGTCTTTT. The encoded protein is CATQTLSITGELSF.

Comments on this clonotype: This may be a read error, as it is one base from a much larger clone. The rearrangement joins TRBV28 to TRBJ1-2; the D gene is possibly TRBD1 (6 bases). This CDR3 comprises 16 residues. Germline V CDR1 and CDR2: MDHEN, SYDVKM. Trimming pared 5 bases from V and 8 bases from J, leaving 24 bases between. This chain's CDR3 is CASSPPRDMGRWGYTF. The CDR3 DNA follows: TGTGCCAGCAGTCCTCCCCGGGACATGGGGCGATGGGGCTACACCTTC.

The table lists this clonotype with many counts. The chain recombines TRBV5-4 with TRBJ2-1; 11 bases align to TRBD1. Germline CDR1 is SGHNT and CDR2 is YYREEE (reference sequence). The CDR3 has 15 amino acids. The V segment lost 4 bases and the J segment 7 bases; nucleotides outside the gene matches: 7. The CDR3 nucleotides are TGTGCCAGCAGCCAGGGACAGGGGGTTGGAAATGAGCAGTTCTTC. Its translation: CASSQGQGVGNEQFF.

This clonotype showed up just a few times. The rearrangement links TRBV19 to TRBJ2-5; 15 bases match TRBD2. From germline, CDR1 is LNHDA and CDR2 SQIVND (reference sequence). The CDR3 length is 16 residues. V lost 5 bases, J lost 7 bases, and 8 bases stayed unmatched. CDR3 residues: CASSPRTSGGAGTQYF. DNA of the CDR3: TGTGCCAGTAGTCCCAGGACTAGCGGGGGGGCCGGGACCCAGTACTTC.

This clonotype was seen repeatedly, ten times or more. The J gene is TRBJ2-3, the V gene TRBV11-2, with 8 positions matching TRBD1. This CDR3 spans 15 amino acids. Germline V lookup: CDR1 SGHAT, CDR2 FQNNGV. The J segment lost 3 bases and the V segment lost 5 bases, leaving 7 bases of the junction unmatched. The CDR3 sequence is CASSPRTGLTDTQYF. Here the CDR3 DNA reads TGTGCCAGCAGCCCCCGGACAGGGTTGACAGATACGCAGTATTTT.

V is TRBV9 and J is TRBJ2-3; 10 bases match TRBD2. This CDR3 spans 17 amino acids. The V gene end was trimmed by 0 bases and the J gene end by 3 bases; junction bases not matched to a gene: 7. Germline loops: CDR1 SGDLS, CDR2 YYNGEE. CDR3 DNA: TGTGCCAGCAGCGTAGAGGGGGCTAGCGGGGGAACAGATACGCAGTATTTT. Translated, it gives CASSVEGASGGTDTQYF.

This clonotype was found many times. V and J are TRBV28 and TRBJ2-6; D is unclear. The CDR3 is made up of 15 amino acids. Germline assignment: CDR1 MDHEN and CDR2 SYDVKM. Trimming took 6 bases from V and 0 from J, leaving 9 bases between them. The CDR3 is CASRTRTSGANVLTF. CDR3 DNA sequence: TGTGCCAGCAGGACAAGGACCTCTGGGGCCAACGTCCTGACTTTC.

Ten or more counts support this clonotype. The genes are TRBV7-6 and TRBJ2-5, with D perhaps given as TRBD1 or TRBD2 (6 bases each). Trimming stripped 4 bases from V and 5 bases from J, with 17 bases between. This CDR3 has 15 amino acids. Germline V lookup: CDR1 SGHVS, CDR2 FNYEAQ. The CDR3 DNA sequence: TGTGCCAGCAGCTGGAGGGACACCTGGTCGGAGACCCAGTACTTC. Translated: CASSWRDTWSETQYF.

A word on this clonotype: One end of the junction varies from germline; a read error may be responsible. Written as DNA, the CDR3 is TGTGCCAGCAGCTCCTTGACTAGCGGGAGTGACTTTGGCACCGGGGAGCTGTCTTTT. Its protein product is CASSSLTSGSDFGTGELSF. This chain links TRBV7-9 with TRBJ2-2, with TRBD2 matching 12 bases. The CDR3 sequence is 19 residues long. The germline V gene encodes CDR1 SEHNR and CDR2 FQNEAQ (reference sequence).

This clonotype was seen many times. This chain uses TRBV28 with TRBJ2-2; 9 bases fit TRBD1. Unmatched junction bases numbered 6, after V lost 7 bases and J lost 6 bases. Germline CDR1 reads MDHEN; CDR2 reads SYDVKM. The CDR3 spans 14 residues. The CDR3 coding sequence is TGTGCCAGCAATCCGGGACAGGGTTCCGGGGAGCTGTTTTTT. Translation gives CASNPGQGSGELFF.

About this clonotype itself: A much larger clone lies one base from this, so it may be a read error. CDR3 DNA: TGCGCCAGCAGCCTAAAACAGGGGAACGCCGGGGAGCTGTTTTTT. It codes for CASSLKQGNAGELFF. V gene TRBV4-1 combines with J gene TRBJ2-2, with 7 bases fitting TRBD1. Germline CDR1 is MGHRA and CDR2 is YSYEKL. There are 15 residues in the CDR3.

This clonotype was seen many times. The chain links TRBV6-5 to TRBJ1-5; D ambiguous. Germline V lookup: CDR1 MNHEY, CDR2 SVGAGI. CDR3 length: 13 residues. The V gene lost 2 bases and the J gene lost 5 bases, with 7 bases spanning the gap. In DNA form, the CDR3 reads TGTGCCAGCAGTTACGAGAGAGATCAGCCCCAGCATTTT. Amino acid sequence: CASSYERDQPQHF.